A selection of T cell receptor beta chains follows, all from one sample in a study of blood T cell repertoires in COVID-19. Method: immunoSEQ multiplex PCR; TCRdb's copy keeps in-frame clones and lacks some. The data show roughly 40,000 clones, 65% to 85% seen once. Sample: peripheral blood. Receptor source: a woman of 80 years or more with acute or convalescent COVID-19. The conserved cysteine and the conserved F or W are not part of the CDR3 here.

TRBV3-1/TRBV3-2	TRBJ2-2	ASSLYRAGELF
TRBV7-9	TRBJ2-2	ASRGLAAMNTGELF
TRBV30	TRBJ1-6	AWSGRSSYNSPLH
TRBV6-5	TRBJ1-5	ASSNSPVQPQH
TRBV5-1	TRBJ1-1	ASSLAEGRGTEAF
TRBV9	TRBJ1-2	ASSVLVDRGRIGYGYT
TRBV4-1	TRBJ2-7	ASSQGLFGLAGSLEQY
TRBV15	TRBJ2-3	ATSRDRLLSTDTQY
TRBV29-1	TRBJ1-1	SVHRAINTEAF
TRBV7-9	TRBJ1-1	ASLGVGGTEAF
TRBV4-1	TRBJ1-2	ASSQGGGRGNYGYT
TRBV10-3	TRBJ2-7	ATTGLLDEQY
TRBV13	TRBJ2-7	ASKLHTSGPYEQY
TRBV5-1	TRBJ2-1	ASTLRGNNNEQF
TRBV7-7	TRBJ2-3	ASSLGTSGLTDTQY
TRBV24-1	TRBJ2-1	ATSRSGDEQF
TRBV6-1	TRBJ2-3	ASSPGQGVPDTQY
TRBV6-5	TRBJ2-7	ASSLGLSPLEQY
TRBV12-3/TRBV12-4	TRBJ2-1	ASSPGQGEQF
TRBV29-1	TRBJ2-4	SAEWTGGNIQY
TRBV9	TRBJ1-4	ASSDRTGPQEKLF
TRBV7-2	TRBJ2-1	ASSFNPGTLYNEQF
TRBV24-1	TRBJ2-1	ATRGGAYNEQF
TRBV6-5	TRBJ1-3	ASRATDLGNTIY
TRBV7-2	TRBJ1-5	ASSFIKGNQPQH
TRBV18	TRBJ2-1	ASSPRLPSGSGDNEQF